The 20 T cell receptor beta chains below come from one sample, sequenced in a study of blood T cells in healthy people across ages. A second roughly 6 to 12 cycle PCR used barcoded and J-beta primers. TCRdb redid the calling of the 5' RACE reads with MiXCR, one entry per CDR3 protein. The sample contains hundreds of thousands of distinct CDR3 sequences, around a fifth of which appear only once. The sample taken for sequencing was blood. All receptors derive from a man between 65 and 80 years old in good health.

Concerning this clonotype itself: Germline is not matched at one junction end, which may reflect a read error. This chain uses TRBV3-1 with TRBJ2-5; D gene uncertain. The assigned J gene may be wrong: the sequence end matches TRBJ2-7 better. This CDR3 is 13 amino acids long. Germline values: CDR1 LGHDT, CDR2 YNNKEL (reference sequence). DNA of the CDR3: TGCGCCAGCAGCCTAGTCGCCGAACACGAGCAGTACTTC. This codes for CASSLVAEHEQYF.

This clonotype was seen only a few times. Relative to the germline gene, one junction end is altered; a read error may explain this. The CDR3 loop is CASGLAGMGNEQSF. The CDR3 DNA is TGTGCCAGCGGTCTAGCGGGAATGGGTAATGAGCAGTCCTTC. This chain links TRBV3-1 with TRBJ2-1; 9 bases align to TRBD2. Germline V gene sequence: CDR1 LGHDT, CDR2 YNNKEL (reference sequence). The CDR3 consists of 14 residues.

As to this clonotype: At one end, the junction sequence differs from germline, possibly due to a read error. The chain recombines TRBV9 with TRBJ1-1, with TRBD1 identical over 8 bases. Germline V CDR1 and CDR2: SGDLS, YYNGEE. CDR3 length: 14 residues. This CDR3 is CASSGDRQNTEAFF. The CDR3 coding sequence is TGTGCCAGCAGCGGGGACAGGCAGAACACCGAAGCTTTCTTT. Combining the CDR3 with reference TRBV9 and TRBJ1-1 gives the whole variable domain DSGVTQTPKHLITATGQRVTLRCSPRSGDLSVYWYQQSLDQGLQFLIQYYNGEERAKGNILERFSAQQFPDLHSELNLSSLELGDSALYFCASSGDRQNTEAFFGQGTRLTVV.

The V and J genes are TRBV29-1 and TRBJ2-7; 12 bases match TRBD2. Looked up from germline, CDR1 is SQVTM and CDR2 is ANQGSEA. The CDR3 contains 16 residues. V lost 1 base and J lost 6; bases outside the gene matches: 10. The chain's CDR3 is CSVEGLAGDGGCEQYF. CDR3 in DNA: TGCAGCGTTGAAGGACTAGCGGGAGATGGCGGCTGCGAGCAGTACTTC.

The table lists this clonotype with many counts. The chain carries TRBV10-3 and TRBJ1-4; D is uncertain. V lost 0 bases, J lost 7 bases, and 12 bases lay in between. The germline CDR1 and CDR2 sequences are ENHRY and SYGVKD. This CDR3 has 15 residues. CDR3 region: CAISESDWGGEKLFF. CDR3 in DNA: TGTGCCATCAGTGAGTCGGACTGGGGAGGTGAAAAACTGTTTTTT.

This chain uses TRBV6-5 with TRBJ2-4; tentatively, D is TRBD1 (6 bases). The CDR3 contains 13 residues. From germline, CDR1 is MNHEY and CDR2 SVGAGI. Trimming took 6 bases from V and 6 from J, leaving 12 bases between them. The CDR3 loop is CASSRGVLNIQYF. CDR3 coding DNA: TGTGCCAGCAGCAGGGGAGTACTAAACATTCAGTACTTC.

This clonotype was seen ten or more times. This chain links TRBV7-8 with TRBJ1-2; possible D gene TRBD1, 6 bases. The germline V and J ends were trimmed by 0 bases and 0 bases, with 11 bases remaining between them. Germline CDR1 and CDR2: SGHVS and FQNEAQ. The CDR3 totals 16 residues. In nucleotides, the CDR3 is TGTGCCAGCAGCTTAGCCGGACAGTTAGCTAACTATGGCTACACCTTC. It specifies CASSLAGQLANYGYTF. Looking up the rest from reference TRBV7-8 and TRBJ1-2 gives the full variable domain: GAGVSQSPRYKVAKRGQDVALRCDPISGHVSLFWYQQALGQGPEFLTYFQNEAQLDKSGLPSDRFFAERPEGSVSTLKIQRTQQEDSAVYLCASSLAGQLANYGYTFGSGTRLTVV.

This clonotype was picked up a small number of times. CDR3 loop: CASSLGSFSYEQYF. CDR3 nucleotide sequence: TGTGCCAGCAGCTTAGGGTCCTTCTCCTACGAGCAGTACTTC. V usage is TRBV28 and J usage is TRBJ2-5, with D unresolved. The DNA matches TRBJ2-7 better at its end, which makes the J call doubtful. This CDR3 region has 14 residues. Germline lookup yields CDR1 MDHEN and CDR2 SYDVKM.

This clonotype was detected only a few times. This sequence joins TRBV7-9 and TRBJ2-7; 9 nucleotides line up with TRBD1. The junction had 6 bases not matched to a gene; V was cut back by 5 bases and J by 1 base. The CDR3 consists of 15 residues. Germline V gene data show CDR1 as SEHNR and CDR2 as FQNEAQ (reference sequence). CDR3 loop: CASSSRDRVSYEQYF. DNA of the CDR3: TGTGCCAGCAGCAGCCGGGACAGGGTTTCCTACGAGCAGTACTTC.

The chain combines TRBV5-1 with TRBJ2-3; D is ambiguous. Germline V gene data show CDR1 as SGHRS and CDR2 as YFSETQ. The CDR3 totals 14 residues. V was cut by 0 bases and J by 5 bases, with 10 bases left in between. The CDR3 DNA follows: TGCGCCAGCAGCTTGGCCAACATAGGAGATACGCAGTATTTT. It is translated as CASSLANIGDTQYF.

This clonotype has more than one count but fewer than ten. V usage is TRBV20-1 and J usage is TRBJ1-4; D uncertain. Germline loops: CDR1 DFQATT, CDR2 SNEGSKA (reference sequence). Trimming took 2 bases from V and 7 from J, leaving 14 bases between them. CDR3 size: 14 residues. DNA for the CDR3: TGCAGTGCTAGACCGGACGCCCGAAGTGAAAAACTGTTTTTT. Translating gives CSARPDARSEKLFF.

The sample holds a few counts of this clonotype. J is TRBJ1-6 and V is TRBV7-9; TRBD1 matches at 7 bases. The trim removed 5 bases at V and 9 bases at J, leaving 7 bases unmatched. CDR1 SEHNR and CDR2 FQNEAQ come from the germline V gene (reference sequence). CDR3 size: 14 residues. CDR3 coding DNA: TGTGCCAGCAGCCCCGGGACAGTTCGTTCACCCCTCCACTTT. This translates into CASSPGTVRSPLHF.

The gene calls are TRBV30 and TRBJ2-5; the D is unclear. The CDR3 sequence is 11 residues long. Trimming removed 2 bases at V and 11 bases at J, with 12 bases between. CDR1 and CDR2 from the germline V gene are GTSNPN and SVGIG (reference sequence). CDR3 sequence reads: CAWSISREQYF. The CDR3 DNA reads TGTGCCTGGAGTATCAGCCGAGAGCAGTACTTC.

The chain is built from TRBV5-5 and TRBJ1-4; no reliable D call. This CDR3 is 12 amino acids long. Germline V gene lookup returns CDR1 SGHKS and CDR2 YYEKEE (reference sequence). Trimming removed 5 bases from V and 8 bases from J, with 10 bases in between. CDR3 in amino acids: CASRRPGEKLFF. In DNA, the CDR3 is TGTGCCAGCAGGCGGCCCGGGGAAAAACTGTTTTTT.

For this clonotype: Being one base from a much bigger clone, this may be a read error. This rearrangement joins TRBV29-1 to TRBJ2-3, with 8 nucleotides matching TRBD1. The CDR3 contains 14 residues. The ends lost 4 bases at V and 2 bases at J; junction bases unmatched: 5. Germline-derived CDR1 and CDR2 are SQVTM and ANQGSEA. CDR3 in DNA: TGCAGCGTTGTTCGACAGGGGAACACAGATACGCAGTATTTT. Translating gives CSVVRQGNTDTQYF.

This clonotype turned up a few times. The CDR3 nucleotides are TGTGCCAGCAGCCATTCAGAAACCGCCGTTAATGAAAAACTGTTTTTT. Translated, it gives CASSHSETAVNEKLFF. V gene TRBV3-1 combines with J gene TRBJ1-4; D ambiguous. This CDR3 region has 16 residues. In germline, CDR1 is LGHDT, CDR2 YNNKEL (reference sequence). Trimming removed 3 bases from V and 4 bases from J, with 15 bases in between.

The V call is TRBV25-1, the J call TRBJ2-7, with D possibly TRBD1 on 6 matching bases. The CDR3 is 13 residues long. V was trimmed by 5 bases and J by 7 bases, leaving 15 bases between them. Per the germline V gene, CDR1 is MGHDK and CDR2 is SYGVNS. CDR3 coding DNA: TGTGCCAGCAGTCTGACTCTTCAGGGGGAGCAGTACTTC. It codes for CASSLTLQGEQYF.

The chain joins TRBV7-4 to TRBJ1-4; D is undetermined. V lost 5 bases and J lost 0, with 19 bases in between. The CDR3 consists of 18 residues. Germline V gene sequence: CDR1 SGHVT, CDR2 SQSDAQ. Here the CDR3 reads CASSPGRVISATNEKLFF. The CDR3 nucleotides read TGTGCCAGCAGCCCCGGGAGGGTAATCAGCGCAACTAATGAAAAACTGTTTTTT.

This clonotype has at least ten counts. The V gene is TRBV20-1, the J gene TRBJ2-3; perhaps TRBD2 as D (5 bases). This CDR3 is built from 12 residues. V lost 3 bases and J 6 bases, leaving 10 bases between the germline ends. Germline V CDR1 and CDR2: DFQATT, SNEGSKA (reference sequence). The CDR3 protein is CSASGWEDTQYF. As DNA, the CDR3 is TGCAGTGCTAGCGGCTGGGAGGATACGCAGTATTTT.

CDR3: CASSGDSSSYEQYF. The CDR3 DNA follows: TGTGCCAGCAGCGGGGACTCGAGCTCCTACGAGCAGTACTTC. The chain joins TRBV7-9 to TRBJ2-7, with D maybe TRBD2 (6 bases). Germline V gene lookup returns CDR1 SEHNR and CDR2 FQNEAQ (reference sequence). The CDR3 spans 14 residues. V lost 5 bases and J 0 bases, leaving 11 bases between the germline ends.